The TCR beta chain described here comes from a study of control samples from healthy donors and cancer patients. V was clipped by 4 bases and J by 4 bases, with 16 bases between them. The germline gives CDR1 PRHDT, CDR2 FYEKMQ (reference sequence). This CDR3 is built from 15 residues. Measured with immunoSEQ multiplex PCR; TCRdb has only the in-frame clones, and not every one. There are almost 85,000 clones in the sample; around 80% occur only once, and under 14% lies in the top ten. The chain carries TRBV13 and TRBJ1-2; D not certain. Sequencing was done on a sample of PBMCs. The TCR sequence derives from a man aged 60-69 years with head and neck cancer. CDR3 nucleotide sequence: TGTGCCAGCAGCTCCGGTAGGCCCTTAGGCTATGGCTACACCTTC. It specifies CASSSGRPLGYGYTF.